The following is a T cell receptor beta chain sequence with its context. Its binding antigen is unknown. One base away there is no much larger clone; base qualities are not given. This specimen comes from a study of blood T cell repertoires in COVID-19 (dated by TCRdb to the early 2020s). Regarding the complete study: Collaborator samples came from the United States, Italy and Spain and covered acute and convalescent phases of COVID-19. The material from the prospective study consisted of cDNA or gDNA derived from T cells, B-cell-depleted T cells, or PBMCs. The dataset comprised deeply sampled blood TCRbeta repertoires from subjects exposed to, actively infected with, or recovered from COVID-19. A freely available public database, intended as a resource for researchers studying the immune response to SARS-CoV-2, is where the repertoires were released. Samples came from the ongoing ImmuneRACE study (first 160 participants) plus 1,254 subjects from 6 global collaborators. Sample metadata almost always included a de-identified subject ID, COVID-19 status, age in years and sex. HLA class I and class II types, where available, came from metadata supplied by the sample provider rather than from assay-based typing. The paper's findings and limits, for the study overall: How much clinical and demographic metadata was included differed by source and by participant, and the metadata was provided uncurated.

The immunoSEQ Assay, a bias-controlled multiplex PCR, was used to amplify TCRbeta CDR3 regions from genomic DNA. The source study handled its data this way. Within the assay, amplification of reference gene primers was used to estimate how many nucleated cells each sample contained. To quantify the absolute abundance of each unique TCRbeta CDR3 rearrangement, sequence reads were collapsed and filtered. For each sample, productive Simpson clonality was calculated as the square root of Simpson's diversity index over productive rearrangements. TCRdb took this table from immuneACCESS and kept in-frame rearrangements with V and J called. Such tables lack part of the clones; where checked against another copy, unresolved V genes explain under half of the gap, and the rest is unexplained. V and J calls and clone size are those listed in that table; D and trimming were worked out from the DNA. In all, the sample holds some 310,000 clones, and 90% of those were seen once. The ten top clones hold approximately 2.9% of the sample.

At one collaborating source in Seattle, patients were enrolled during active infection and were followed longitudinally through the course of disease. Each collaborating institution followed its own protocols to collect whole blood in K2EDTA tubes. For TCRbeta analysis, collaborators shipped samples as frozen whole blood, isolated PBMCs, or DNA extracted from either of those sample types. The CDR3 holds 14 amino acids from the cysteine to the phenylalanine. The DNA shown is the 42-base CDR3, in frame from base 1. CDR1 is given as SGHDT and CDR2 as YYEEEE, both from the germline V gene. Trimming takes 3 bases off V and 7 bases off J; junction bases not matched to a gene: 7.

Input material: peripheral blood. The clonotype comes from a woman aged 25-40 years with COVID-19, enrolled during active disease. The chain employs TRBV5-6 and TRBJ2-7; 10 junctional bases match TRBD1. At the DNA level, the sequence is TGTGCCAGCAGCTCTCTAGGACAGGGGGGAGAGCAGTACTTC. This gives the protein CASSSLGQGGEQYF.